This T cell receptor beta chain was identified during a study of identical twins. Broader study findings: Out-of-frame alpha sequences that twins shared showed excess low generation probability.

Points on this clonotype: Its antigen is not known.

With V trimmed by 1 base and J by 3 bases, 14 bases remained unmatched. The CDR3 length is 19 residues. The germline gives CDR1 SGHAT, CDR2 FQNNGV. Template switching introduced a universal primer site, and the cDNA bore unique molecular identifiers. Each CDR3 protein gets one entry after TCRdb re-called the 5' RACE reads with MiXCR. Of approximately 220,000 distinct CDR3 sequences in the sample, around a tenth were seen once. This rearrangement joins TRBV11-2 to TRBJ2-3, with 9 bases that match TRBD2. Sample: memory (CD45RO+) T cells sorted from blood. This clonotype was sampled from a young woman in good health. The CDR3 is CASSLGRRGAGGPTDTQYF. DNA for the CDR3: TGTGCCAGCAGCTTAGGTCGCCGTGGAGCGGGAGGACCGACAGATACGCAGTATTTT.